These 6 T cell receptor beta chains came from one sample sequenced in a study of shared clonotypes between healthy human individuals. Measured with immunoSEQ multiplex PCR; TCRdb has only the in-frame clones, and not every one. The profile shows roughly 2.2 million clones, roughly 92% of them singletons. The sample consisted of naive CD4+ T cells from PBMCs. The subset is: CD45RA+ positively selected. The receptors shown here come from a man between 18 and 35 years old in good health. Some clones in this sample may be carry-over from other donors' samples.

The rearrangement links TRBV19 to TRBJ2-7, with D hard to call. Germline CDR1 LNHDA, CDR2 SQIVND (reference sequence). The length of the CDR3 is 15 residues. The germline V and J ends were trimmed by 2 bases and 0 bases, with 11 bases remaining between them. The CDR3 region has the DNA TGTGCCAGTAGTATAAATTCACAGAGCTCCTACGAGCAGTACTTC. Translation gives CASSINSQSSYEQYF.

The chain carries TRBV28 and TRBJ1-2; TRBD1 matches 9 bases. V lost 5 bases, J lost 8 bases, and 15 bases stayed unmatched. This CDR3 has 16 residues. Germline V gives CDR1 MDHEN, CDR2 SYDVKM. The CDR3 here is CASSPVPGQGPGGYTF. CDR3 nucleotide sequence: TGTGCCAGCAGTCCTGTCCCGGGACAGGGACCTGGGGGCTACACCTTC.

The chain uses TRBV7-2 and TRBJ1-4, with D possibly matching TRBD1 (6 bases). Deletions cut 5 bases from V and 7 bases from J, with 20 bases between. The CDR3 loop spans 16 amino acids. Germline V gene sequence: CDR1 SGHTA, CDR2 FQGNSA. CDR3 DNA: TGTGCCAGCAGCCCCCGGACAGTCCAACGTGGTGAAAAACTGTTTTTT. Translation: CASSPRTVQRGEKLFF.

The rearrangement joins TRBV28 to TRBJ2-7, with D possibly TRBD2 on 6 matching bases. V was shortened by 6 bases and J by 2 bases, with 14 bases between the two germline ends. Looked up from germline, CDR1 is MDHEN and CDR2 is SYDVKM. The CDR3 totals 14 residues. The CDR3 region has the DNA TGTGCCAGCAGGTCACGGGAGACAGCCTACGAGCAGTACTTC. Its translation: CASRSRETAYEQYF.

This rearrangement joins TRBV7-2 to TRBJ2-6; no reliable D call. V was cut by 2 bases and J by 0 bases, with 11 bases left in between. There are 17 residues in the CDR3. The germline V gene has CDR1 SGHTA and CDR2 FQGNSA. CDR3 nucleotides: TGTGCCAGCAGCTTATTACGCGGACCCTCTGGGGCCAACGTCCTGACTTTC. It codes for CASSLLRGPSGANVLTF.

The CDR3 loop is CASSVANDRSYAGELFF. In DNA, the CDR3 is TGTGCCAGCAGCGTGGCTAATGACAGGAGTTACGCCGGGGAGCTGTTTTTT. V gene TRBV9 combines with J gene TRBJ2-2; a possible D gene is TRBD1 (6 bases). Germline V gives CDR1 SGDLS, CDR2 YYNGEE. The length of the CDR3 is 17 residues. The V end was cut by 2 bases, the J end by 6 bases, with 20 bases between.